This T cell receptor beta chain appears in the sequencing data of a study of identical twins. This CDR3 is 13 amino acids long. The V gene's germline CDR1 is KGHSH and CDR2 LQKENI. Trimming took 3 bases from V and 3 from J, leaving 8 bases between them. TCRdb independently ran MiXCR on the 5' RACE reads; one entry per CDR3 protein. Of roughly 690,000 distinct CDR3 sequences listed, 20% to 25% are singletons. This clonotype has only a few counts. The sample was also reused in another study, on T cells expressing NK-cell markers.

This clonotype was sampled from a woman aged 18-35 years in good health. The sequenced sample consisted of PBMCs. V usage is TRBV18 and J usage is TRBJ2-5, with D unresolved. The CDR3 protein is CASSPGIKETQYF. As DNA, the CDR3 is TGTGCCAGCTCACCTGGAATTAAAGAGACCCAGTACTTC.